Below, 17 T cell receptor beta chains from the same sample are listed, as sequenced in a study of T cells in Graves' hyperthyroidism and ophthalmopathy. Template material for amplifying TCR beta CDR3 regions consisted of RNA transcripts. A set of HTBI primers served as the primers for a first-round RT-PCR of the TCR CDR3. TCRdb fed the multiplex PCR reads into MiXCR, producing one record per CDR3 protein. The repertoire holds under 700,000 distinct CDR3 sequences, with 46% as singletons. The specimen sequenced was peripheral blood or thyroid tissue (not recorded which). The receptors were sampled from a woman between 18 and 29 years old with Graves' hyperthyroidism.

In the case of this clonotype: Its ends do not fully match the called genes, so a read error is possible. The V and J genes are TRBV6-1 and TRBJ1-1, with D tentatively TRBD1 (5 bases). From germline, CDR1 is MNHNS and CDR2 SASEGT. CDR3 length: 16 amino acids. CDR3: CAISEALQGPGTEAFF. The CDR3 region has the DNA TGTGCCATCAGTGAAGCGCTTCAGGGCCCTGGGACTGAAGCTTTCTTT.

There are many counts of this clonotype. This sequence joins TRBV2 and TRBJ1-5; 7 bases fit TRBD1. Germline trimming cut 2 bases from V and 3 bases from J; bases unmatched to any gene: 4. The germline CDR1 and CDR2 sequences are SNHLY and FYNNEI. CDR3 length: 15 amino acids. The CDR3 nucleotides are TGTGCCAGCAGTGAAATCGGACAGGTCAATCAGCCCCAGCATTTT. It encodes CASSEIGQVNQPQHF. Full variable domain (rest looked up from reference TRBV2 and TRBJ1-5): EPEVTQTPSHQVTQMGQEVILRCVPISNHLYFYWYRQILGQKVEFLVSFYNNEISEKSEIFDDQFSVERPDGSNFTLKIRSTKLEDSAMYFCASSEIGQVNQPQHFGDGTRLSIL.

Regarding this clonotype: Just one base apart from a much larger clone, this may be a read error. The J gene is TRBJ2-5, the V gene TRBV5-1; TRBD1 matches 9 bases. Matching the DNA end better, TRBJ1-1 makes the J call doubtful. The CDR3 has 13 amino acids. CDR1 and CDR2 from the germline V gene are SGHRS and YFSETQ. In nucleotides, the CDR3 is TGCGCCAGCGGCCGGGACAGGGTCACTGAAGCTTTCTTT. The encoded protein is CASGRDRVTEAFF.

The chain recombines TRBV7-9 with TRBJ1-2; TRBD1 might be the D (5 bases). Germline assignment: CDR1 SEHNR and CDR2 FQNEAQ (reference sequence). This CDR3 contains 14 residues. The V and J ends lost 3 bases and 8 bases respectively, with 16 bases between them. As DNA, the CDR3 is TGTGCCAGCAGCTTGGGGGAGGGCCCCAAAGGCTACACCTTC. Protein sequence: CASSLGEGPKGYTF.

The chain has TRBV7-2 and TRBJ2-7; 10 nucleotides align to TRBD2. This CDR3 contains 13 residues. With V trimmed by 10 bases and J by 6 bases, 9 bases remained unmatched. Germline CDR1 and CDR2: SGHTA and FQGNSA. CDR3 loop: CATAEREGPEQYF. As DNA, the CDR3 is TGTGCCACCGCGGAGCGGGAGGGCCCCGAGCAGTACTTC.

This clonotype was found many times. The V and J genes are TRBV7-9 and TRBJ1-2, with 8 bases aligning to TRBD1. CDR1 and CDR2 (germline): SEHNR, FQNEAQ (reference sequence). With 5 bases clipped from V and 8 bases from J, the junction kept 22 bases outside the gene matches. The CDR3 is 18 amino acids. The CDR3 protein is CASSAGQGTMLRPAGYTF. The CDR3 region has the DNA TGTGCCAGCAGCGCAGGACAGGGAACAATGTTACGACCGGCAGGCTACACCTTC.

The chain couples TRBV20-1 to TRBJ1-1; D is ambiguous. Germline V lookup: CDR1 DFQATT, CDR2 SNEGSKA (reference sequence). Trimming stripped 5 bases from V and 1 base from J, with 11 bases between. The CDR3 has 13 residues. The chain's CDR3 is CSAPPGGNTEAFF. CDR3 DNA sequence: TGCAGTGCTCCCCCTGGAGGGAACACTGAAGCTTTCTTT.

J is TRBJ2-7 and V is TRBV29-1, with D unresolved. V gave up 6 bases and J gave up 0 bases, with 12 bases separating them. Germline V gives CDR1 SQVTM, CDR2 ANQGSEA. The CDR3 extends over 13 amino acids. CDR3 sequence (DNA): TGCAGCGTAGAAACAGAGACCTCCTACGAGCAGTACTTC. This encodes CSVETETSYEQYF.

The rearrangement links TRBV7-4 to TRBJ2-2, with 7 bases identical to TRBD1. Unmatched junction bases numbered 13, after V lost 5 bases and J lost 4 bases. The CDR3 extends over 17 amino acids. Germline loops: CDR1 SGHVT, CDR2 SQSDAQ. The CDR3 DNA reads TGTGCCAGCAGCGTTCGAGACGGGACAGTCGGCACCGGGGAGCTGTTTTTT. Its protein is CASSVRDGTVGTGELFF.

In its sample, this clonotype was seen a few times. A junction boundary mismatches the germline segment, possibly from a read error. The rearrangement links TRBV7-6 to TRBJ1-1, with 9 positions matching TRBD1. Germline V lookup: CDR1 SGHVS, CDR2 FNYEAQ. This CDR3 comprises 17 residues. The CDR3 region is CASSQDQQGAMNTEAFF. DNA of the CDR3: TGCGCCAGCAGCCAAGATCAACAGGGGGCAATGAACACTGAAGCTTTCTTT.

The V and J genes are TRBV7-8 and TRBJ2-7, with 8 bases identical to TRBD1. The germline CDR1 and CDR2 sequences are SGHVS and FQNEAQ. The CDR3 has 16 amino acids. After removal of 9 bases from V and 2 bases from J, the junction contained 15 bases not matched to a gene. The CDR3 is CASRPSLGQGPYEQYF. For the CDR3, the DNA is TGTGCCAGTCGCCCCAGCCTCGGACAGGGCCCCTACGAGCAGTACTTC.

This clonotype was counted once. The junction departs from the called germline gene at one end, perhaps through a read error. This CDR3 reads CASSQETTYTDTQYF. DNA of the CDR3: TGCGCCAGCAGCCAAGAGACTACCTACACAGATACGCAGTATTTT. This rearrangement joins TRBV7-9 to TRBJ2-3; maybe TRBD2 (5 bases). Germline V lookup: CDR1 SEHNR, CDR2 FQNEAQ (reference sequence). This CDR3 is 15 amino acids long. Together with reference TRBV7-9 and TRBJ2-3, the CDR3 gives the full variable domain: DTGVSQNPRHKITKRGQNVTFRCDPISEHNRLYWYRQTLGQGPEFLTYFQNEAQLEKSRLLSDRFSAERPKGSFSTLEIQRTEQGDSAMYLCASSQETTYTDTQYFGPGTRLTVL.

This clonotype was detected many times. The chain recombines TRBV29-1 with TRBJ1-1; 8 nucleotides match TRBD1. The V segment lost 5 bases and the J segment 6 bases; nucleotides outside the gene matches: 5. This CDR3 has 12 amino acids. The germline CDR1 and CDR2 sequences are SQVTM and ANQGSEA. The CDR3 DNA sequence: TGCAGCGTTCGACAGGGGAGTGCTGAAGCTTTCTTT. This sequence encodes CSVRQGSAEAFF. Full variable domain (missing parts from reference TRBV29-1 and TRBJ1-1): SAVISQKPSRDICQRGTSLTIQCQVDSQVTMMFWYRQQPGQSLTLIATANQGSEATYESGFVIDKFPISRPNLTFSTLTVSNMSPEDSSIYLCSVRQGSAEAFFGQGTRLTVV.

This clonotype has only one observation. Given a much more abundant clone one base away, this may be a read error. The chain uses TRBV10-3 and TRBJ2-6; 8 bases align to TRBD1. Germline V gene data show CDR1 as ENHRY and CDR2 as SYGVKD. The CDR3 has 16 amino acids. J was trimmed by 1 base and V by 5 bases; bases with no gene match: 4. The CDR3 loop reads CAISPGTGSGANVLTF. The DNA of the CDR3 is TGTGCCATCAGTCCCGGGACAGGATCTGGGGCCAACGTCCTGACTTTC.

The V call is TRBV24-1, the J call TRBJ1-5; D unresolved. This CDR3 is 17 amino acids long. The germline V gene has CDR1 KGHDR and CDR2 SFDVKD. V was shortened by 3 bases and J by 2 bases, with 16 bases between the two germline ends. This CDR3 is CATSDGSRQDGNQPQHF. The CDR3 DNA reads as TGTGCCACCAGTGATGGTTCGCGACAAGATGGCAATCAGCCCCAGCATTTT.

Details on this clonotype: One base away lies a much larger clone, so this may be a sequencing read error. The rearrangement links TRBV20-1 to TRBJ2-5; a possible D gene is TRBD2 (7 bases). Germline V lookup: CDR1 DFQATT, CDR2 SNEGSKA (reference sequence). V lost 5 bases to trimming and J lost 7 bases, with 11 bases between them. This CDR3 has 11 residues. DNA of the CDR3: TGCAGTGCTTGGGGAGGGGGGACCCAGTACTTC. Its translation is CSAWGGGTQYF.

In DNA, the CDR3 is TGTGCCAGCAGCGGGCGTCGAGACGCCATATATTTT. It specifies CASSGRRDAIYF. This chain joins TRBV25-1 and TRBJ1-3; no definite D call. CDR3 length: 12 amino acids. Germline CDR1 is MGHDK and CDR2 is SYGVNS. Trimming shortened V by 6 bases and J by 11 bases, and 14 bases separated the two germline ends.